The rows below give T cell receptor beta chains drawn from one sample of a study of T cell repertoires in cytomegalovirus infection. TCRdb re-called the reads with MiXCR, one entry per CDR3 protein. The sample has some 400,000 distinct CDR3 sequences, roughly 31% seen once; the top ten hold roughly an eighth. Sample: PBMCs. Source of these receptors: a human donor in good health (CMV status not recorded). Some clones in this sample may be carry-over from other donors' samples. Both conserved end residues are part of each CDR3. D genes are given only for firm matches. Size tells how often a clone was seen (once, few, many) or the class of an expanded clone, and some rows leave it out.

v_gene	abundance	j_gene	d_gene	CDR3nt	CDR3aa
TRBV14	-	TRBJ2-1	-	TGTGCCAGCAGCCCCGAACAGGGAAGGGTTGGAGGTGAGCAGTTCTTC	CASSPEQGRVGGEQFF
TRBV7-2	few	TRBJ2-3	-	TGTGCCAGCAGCCACCTAGGGTTCTCCCCCGATACGCAGTATTTT	CASSHLGFSPDTQYF
TRBV7-2	many	TRBJ2-3	TRBD2	TGTGCCAGCAGCCAGCGCGGGGGGGCGGGGGCAGATACGCAGTATTTT	CASSQRGGAGADTQYF
TRBV6-5	-	TRBJ2-3	-	TGTGCCAGCAGTCAATTGGGAGATACGCAGTATTTT	CASSQLGDTQYF
TRBV12-3/TRBV12-4	-	TRBJ1-4	-	TGTGCCAGCAGTGTTACTGAAAAACTGTTTTTT	CASSVTEKLFF
TRBV4-2	-	TRBJ2-3	TRBD1	TGTGCCAGCAGCCAAGCCGGGACAGGGGCGGAGGGTACGCAGTATTTT	CASSQAGTGAEGTQYF
TRBV7-9	-	TRBJ2-3	TRBD1	TGTGCCAGCAGCCCGCCTTGGGACAGGGGAACAGATACGCAGTATTTT	CASSPPWDRGTDTQYF
TRBV6-8	-	TRBJ2-7	-	TGTGCCAGCAGTTACATGGGGGAGCAGTACTTC	CASSYMGEQYF
TRBV27	few	TRBJ1-6	TRBD1	TGTGCCAGCAGTTTACGCGGCAGGGGGCCTCCTGTTGGCGTATCACCCCTCCACTTT	CASSLRGRGPPVGVSPLHF
TRBV4-1	-	TRBJ2-6	-	TGCGCCAGCAGCCAAGCGGGGGCGTCTGGGGCCAACGTCCTGACTTTC	CASSQAGASGANVLTF